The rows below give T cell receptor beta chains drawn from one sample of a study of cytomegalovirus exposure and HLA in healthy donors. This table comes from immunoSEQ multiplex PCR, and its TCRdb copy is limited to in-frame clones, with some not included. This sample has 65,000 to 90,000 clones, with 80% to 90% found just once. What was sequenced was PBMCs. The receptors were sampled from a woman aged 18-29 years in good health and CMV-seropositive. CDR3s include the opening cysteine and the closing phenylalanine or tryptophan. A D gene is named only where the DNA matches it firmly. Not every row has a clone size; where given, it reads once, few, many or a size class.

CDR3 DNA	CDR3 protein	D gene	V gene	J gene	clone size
TGTGCCAGCAGCTTAGTGGCAGGGCCTACCTCCTACGAGCAGTACTTC	CASSLVAGPTSYEQYF	NA	TRBV7-6	TRBJ2-7	NA
TGTGCCAGCAGTCCATCAACGAACACCGGGGAGCTGTTTTTT	CASSPSTNTGELFF	NA	TRBV27	TRBJ2-2	NA
TGTGCCAGCAGTTCCGGCGGGAAAGAGACCCAGTACTTC	CASSSGGKETQYF	NA	TRBV28	TRBJ2-5	NA
TGTGCCAGTAGTCAACAGGGTTTCCACGAGCAGTACTTC	CASSQQGFHEQYF	NA	TRBV19	TRBJ2-7	NA
TGCGCCAGCAGCTTTGTCACAGCCCAAGAGACCCAGTACTTC	CASSFVTAQETQYF	NA	TRBV5-1	TRBJ2-5	NA
TGTGCCAGCTCCCGGGTCCACAATCAGCCCCAGCATTTT	CASSRVHNQPQHF	NA	TRBV18	TRBJ1-5	NA
TGTGCCAGCAGAGGGGGGGGTTGGGGGTCTGAAGCTTTCTTT	CASRGGGWGSEAFF	NA	TRBV25-1	TRBJ1-1	NA
TGTGCCAGCAGCCAATCACAGGGGAGAGGACGGACCGGGGAGCTGTTTTTT	CASSQSQGRGRTGELFF	TRBD1	TRBV4-2	TRBJ2-2	NA
TGCGCCAGCAGCCAAGTAGAGGTTGAGCCCCAGCATTTT	CASSQVEVEPQHF	NA	TRBV4-1	TRBJ1-5	NA
TGTGCCAGCAGCCAAGATCGATCTCAGACCGGGGAGCTGTTTTTT	CASSQDRSQTGELFF	NA	TRBV4-2	TRBJ2-2	NA
TGTGCCAGCAGACAGGGGGATGGAAACACCATATATTTT	CASRQGDGNTIYF	TRBD1	TRBV5-5	TRBJ1-3	once
TGTGCCAGCAGCCTGGGGGGAGGGACTAGCAGATACACAGATACGCAGTATTTT	CASSLGGGTSRYTDTQYF	TRBD2	TRBV7-6	TRBJ2-3	NA
TGTGCCAGCAGCTTAGAGTTCGCTAGCGGGAGTGAACCCTACGAGCAGTACTTC	CASSLEFASGSEPYEQYF	TRBD2	TRBV7-8	TRBJ2-7	NA
TGTGCCAGTAGTATCGGCAATCAGCCCCAGCATTTT	CASSIGNQPQHF	NA	TRBV19	TRBJ1-5	NA
TGTGCCAGCTCTTACTTCGAGGGTGAAGCTTTCTTT	CASSYFEGEAFF	NA	TRBV18	TRBJ1-1	NA
TGTGCCAGCAGTGAAAGGCCGGGGGGACACCACTACGAGCAGTACTTC	CASSERPGGHHYEQYF	NA	TRBV2	TRBJ2-7	NA
TGTGCCAGCAGCTTGCAGGGCGCGGATACTGAAGCTTTCTTT	CASSLQGADTEAFF	NA	TRBV2	TRBJ1-1	NA
TGTGCCAGCAGTGGCCCCGGGACACTGAACACTGAAGCTTTCTTT	CASSGPGTLNTEAFF	NA	TRBV6-5	TRBJ1-1	NA
TGTGCCAGTAGTATGGGTAGGGGCTACGAGCAGTACTTC	CASSMGRGYEQYF	NA	TRBV19	TRBJ2-7	NA
TGTGCCAGCAGTGCATGGAGGGCCTCCTACGAGCAGTACTTC	CASSAWRASYEQYF	NA	TRBV2	TRBJ2-7	few
TGTGCCACCAGCAGAGGAACCGGGACTAGCGGGAGTTTTTTAACAGATACGCAGTATTTT	CATSRGTGTSGSFLTDTQYF	TRBD2	TRBV15	TRBJ2-3	NA
TGTGCCAGCAGTTTAAATGGGGGGGATACGCAGTATTTT	CASSLNGGDTQYF	NA	TRBV27	TRBJ2-3	NA
TGTGCCAGCAGCGATGGGGGGGGCAGGAATGAAAAACTGTTTTTT	CASSDGGGRNEKLFF	NA	TRBV5-4	TRBJ1-4	NA
TGTGCCAGCAGTTCCGGGACAGGGCTTCAGACCCAGTACTTC	CASSSGTGLQTQYF	TRBD1	TRBV6-5	TRBJ2-5	NA
TGTGCCAGCAGCTTTGGACAGCAAGAGACCCAGTACTTC	CASSFGQQETQYF	NA	TRBV7-2	TRBJ2-5	NA
TGTGCCTGGAGGGCTCGGGGACAGTTGAACACTGAAGCTTTCTTT	CAWRARGQLNTEAFF	TRBD1	TRBV30	TRBJ1-1	NA
TGTGCCAGCAGGGCCGGGGGGTTTCTGGGTTTTCCAGCTTTCTTT	CASRAGGFLGFPAFF	NA	TRBV6-5	TRBJ1-1	NA